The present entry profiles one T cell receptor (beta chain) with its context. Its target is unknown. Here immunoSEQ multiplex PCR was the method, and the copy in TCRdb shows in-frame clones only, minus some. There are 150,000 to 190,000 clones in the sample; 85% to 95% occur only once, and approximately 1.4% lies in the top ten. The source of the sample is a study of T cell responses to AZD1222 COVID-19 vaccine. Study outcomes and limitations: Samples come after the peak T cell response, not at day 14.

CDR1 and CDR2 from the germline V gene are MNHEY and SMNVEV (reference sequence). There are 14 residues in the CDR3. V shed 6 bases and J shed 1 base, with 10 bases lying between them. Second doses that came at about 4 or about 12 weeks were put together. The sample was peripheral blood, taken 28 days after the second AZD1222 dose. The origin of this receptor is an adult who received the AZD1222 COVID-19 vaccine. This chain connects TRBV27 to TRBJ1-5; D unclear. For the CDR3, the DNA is TGTGCCAGCAGGGCCCCTTACAGCAATCAGCCCCAGCATTTT. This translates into CASRAPYSNQPQHF.